This TCR beta chain appears in the sequencing data of a study of cytomegalovirus exposure and HLA in healthy donors. Overall study context: A prior analysis found roughly 100 million unique TCR beta sequences from around 200 million T cells.

This clone was recorded only once. In the PCR, 60 Vbeta and 13 Jbeta primers were used. Profiling relied on immunoSEQ multiplex PCR, and the TCRdb table lists in-frame clones only, not all of them. The table has 130,000 to 150,000 clones, 70% to 80% seen once; the top ten hold 4.5% to 6.5%. This CDR3 has 15 residues. V was pared by 4 bases and J by 4 bases, with 9 bases of the junction left unmatched. Germline values: CDR1 MGHDK, CDR2 SYGVNS. The V call is TRBV25-1, the J call TRBJ1-2; TRBD1 matches at 7 bases. The source material was PBMCs. The sequence was obtained from a male donor in good health and CMV-seronegative. CDR3 in DNA: TGTGCCAGCAGTGGTACGACAGGGCCAACCTATGGCTACACCTTC. Encoded protein: CASSGTTGPTYGYTF.